The clone carrying this TCR beta chain was observed once. No antigen is known for it. The assay was immunoSEQ multiplex PCR, and TCRdb's table has in-frame clones only and misses some. The sample has some 170,000 clones, 90% seen once. These data come from a study of T cell responses to AZD1222 COVID-19 vaccine. Study-wide results and caveats: Vaccine-related CD4 TCRs covered spike, predominating at 160-218 and 743-854. Clonal diversity was possibly underestimated, and white British individuals and females predominated among donors. An increase in Spike-specific TCR breadth and depth was observed after two AZD1222 doses.

V trimming: 4 bases; J trimming: 7 bases; junction bases outside the gene matches: 6. The CDR3 extends over 13 amino acids. Germline V gives CDR1 MNHEY, CDR2 SVGEGT. The sequencing used peripheral blood, collected 28 days after the second dose of the MenACWY control vaccine. The V gene is TRBV6-2 or TRBV6-3, the J gene TRBJ1-1, with 7 bases fitting TRBD1. This clonotype originated in an adult who received the MenACWY meningococcal vaccine as a control. The CDR3 nucleotides are TGTGCCAGCAGTTCCGGGACAGAGTTTGAAGCTTTCTTT. As protein: CASSSGTEFEAFF.